These T cell receptor beta chains were read from a single sample in a study of siplizumab effects on memory and regulatory T cells. The data were produced by immunoSEQ multiplex PCR, yet TCRdb's version contains in-frame clones alone and is incomplete. The table has 100,000 or so clones, roughly 91% seen once. Sequenced input: CD4+ T cells sorted from blood. The source of these receptors is a human donor in good health. The CDR3 runs from the conserved cysteine through the conserved F or W. D genes are given only for firm matches. Size is omitted from some rows. Given values are once, few, many or a class for expanded clones.

J gene	D gene	clone size	V gene	CDR3 protein	CDR3 DNA
TRBJ1-2	.	once	TRBV18	CASSPLGAEGYTF	TGTGCCAGCTCACCACTGGGGGCGGAGGGCTACACCTTC
TRBJ2-5	.	.	TRBV7-8	CASSLVGSGVFETQYF	TGTGCCAGCAGCTTAGTTGGCTCGGGGGTTTTTGAGACCCAGTACTTC
TRBJ1-6	.	.	TRBV5-8	CASSLPGVVNSPLHF	TGTGCCAGCAGCTTGCCAGGGGTCGTAAATTCACCCCTCCACTTT
TRBJ1-2	.	.	TRBV27	CASRAAGFLYGYTF	TGTGCCAGCAGGGCGGCAGGGTTCCTCTATGGCTACACCTTC
TRBJ2-7	.	.	TRBV29-1	CSVGQVASYEQYF	TGCAGCGTTGGACAGGTGGCCTCCTACGAGCAGTACTTC
TRBJ2-5	TRBD1	once	TRBV9	CASSVAAATGEQYF	TGTGCCAGCAGCGTAGCGGCCGCTACAGGGGAGCAGTACTTC
TRBJ2-7	TRBD1	few	TRBV6-5	CASSYSGQGVSEQYF	TGTGCCAGCAGTTACTCAGGACAGGGGGTGAGTGAGCAGTACTTC
TRBJ1-1	.	.	TRBV6-5	CASSYVGSPNTEAFF	TGTGCCAGCAGTTACGTGGGCAGCCCAAACACTGAAGCTTTCTTT
TRBJ1-3	TRBD1	once	TRBV11-2	CASSPDRVGNTIYF	TGTGCCAGCAGCCCAGACAGGGTTGGTAACACCATATATTTT
TRBJ2-5	TRBD1	.	TRBV7-2	CASSSGTGSLETQYF	TGTGCCAGCAGCTCCGGGACAGGGTCGCTAGAGACCCAGTACTTC
TRBJ2-4	.	.	TRBV6-6	CASSTAVAKNIQYF	TGTGCCAGCAGTACTGCAGTAGCCAAAAACATTCAGTACTTC
TRBJ1-5	.	once	TRBV30	CAWSRGPNQPQHF	TGTGCCTGGAGTCGGGGGCCGAATCAGCCCCAGCATTTT
TRBJ2-7	TRBD1	.	TRBV6-5	CASSNPGTGIYEQYF	TGTGCCAGCAGTAATCCCGGGACAGGGATCTACGAGCAGTACTTC
TRBJ2-1	TRBD2	.	TRBV9	CASTPGTSDNEQFF	TGTGCCAGCACCCCCGGGACTAGCGACAATGAGCAGTTCTTC
TRBJ2-1	.	.	TRBV27	CASSFAPTLYNEQFF	TGTGCCAGCAGTTTTGCTCCAACCCTCTACAATGAGCAGTTCTTC
TRBJ2-7	.	.	TRBV9	CASSLGSEPYEQYF	TGTGCCAGCAGCCTCGGCTCGGAGCCCTACGAGCAGTACTTC